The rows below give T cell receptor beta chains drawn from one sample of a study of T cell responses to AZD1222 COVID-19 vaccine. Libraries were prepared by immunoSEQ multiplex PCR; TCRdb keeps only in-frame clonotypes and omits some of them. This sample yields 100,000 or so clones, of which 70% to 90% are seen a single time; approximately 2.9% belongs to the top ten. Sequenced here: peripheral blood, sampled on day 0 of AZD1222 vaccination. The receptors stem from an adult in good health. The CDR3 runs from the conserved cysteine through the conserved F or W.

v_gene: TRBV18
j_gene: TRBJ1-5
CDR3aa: CASSLQGMSNQPQHF

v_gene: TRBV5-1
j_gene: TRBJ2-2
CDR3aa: CASSLVGPGLAAFTGELFF

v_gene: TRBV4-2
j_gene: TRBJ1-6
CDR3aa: CASSQDDGGYDSPLHF

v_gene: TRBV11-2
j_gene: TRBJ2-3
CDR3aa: CASSFRTGGINTQYF

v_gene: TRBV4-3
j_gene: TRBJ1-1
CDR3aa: CASEDVGNPGTEAFF

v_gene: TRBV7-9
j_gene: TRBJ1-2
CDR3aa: CASSLPGLPQDGYTF

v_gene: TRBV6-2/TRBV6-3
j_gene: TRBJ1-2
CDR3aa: CASSSGTATYGYTF

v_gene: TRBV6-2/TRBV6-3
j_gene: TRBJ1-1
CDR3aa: CASSYSLRQPALNTEAFF

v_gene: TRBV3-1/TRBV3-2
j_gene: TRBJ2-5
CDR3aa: CASSRRGLAGHTQETQYF

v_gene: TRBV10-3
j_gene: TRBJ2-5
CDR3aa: CAIGTGAETQYF

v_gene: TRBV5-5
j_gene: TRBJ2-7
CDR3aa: CASSLATSYEQYF

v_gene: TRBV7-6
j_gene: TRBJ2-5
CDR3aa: CASSPRADRGRETQYF

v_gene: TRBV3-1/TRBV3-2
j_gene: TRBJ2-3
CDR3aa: CASSQVPRRPSTDTQYF

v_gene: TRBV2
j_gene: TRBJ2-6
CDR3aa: CASSRQGATSGANVLTF

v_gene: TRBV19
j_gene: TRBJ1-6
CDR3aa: CASTPRWTSRYNSPLHF

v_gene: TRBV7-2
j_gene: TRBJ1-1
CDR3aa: CASSPEWGRKNTEAFF